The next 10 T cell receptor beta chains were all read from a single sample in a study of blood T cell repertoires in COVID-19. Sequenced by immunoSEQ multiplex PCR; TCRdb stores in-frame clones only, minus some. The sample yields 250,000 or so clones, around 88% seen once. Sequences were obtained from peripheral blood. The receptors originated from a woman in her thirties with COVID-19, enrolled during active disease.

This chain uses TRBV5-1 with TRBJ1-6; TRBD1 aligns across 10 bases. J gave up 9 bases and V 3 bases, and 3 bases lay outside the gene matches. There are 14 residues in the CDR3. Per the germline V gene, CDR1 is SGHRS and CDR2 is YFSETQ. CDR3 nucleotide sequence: TGCGCCAGCAGCTCCGGACAGGGGGGTTCACCCCTCCACTTT. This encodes CASSSGQGGSPLHF.

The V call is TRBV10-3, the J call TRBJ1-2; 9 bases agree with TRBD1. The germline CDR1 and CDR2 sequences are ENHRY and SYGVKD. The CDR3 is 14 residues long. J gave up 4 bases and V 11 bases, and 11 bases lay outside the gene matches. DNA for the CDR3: TGTGCCTCGAGGACAGGGGAGGCGTCCTATGGCTACACCTTC. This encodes CASRTGEASYGYTF.

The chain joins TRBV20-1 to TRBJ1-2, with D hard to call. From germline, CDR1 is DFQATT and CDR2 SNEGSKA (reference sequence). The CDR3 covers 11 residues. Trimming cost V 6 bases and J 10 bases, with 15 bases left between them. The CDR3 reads CSAASGKVYTF. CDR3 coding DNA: TGCAGTGCAGCCTCCGGGAAGGTCTACACCTTC.

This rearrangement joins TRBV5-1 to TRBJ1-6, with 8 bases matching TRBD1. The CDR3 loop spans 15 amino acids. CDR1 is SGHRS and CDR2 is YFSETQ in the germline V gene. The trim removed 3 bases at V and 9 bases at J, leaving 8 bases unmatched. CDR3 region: CASSWGQADTSPLHF. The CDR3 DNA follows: TGCGCCAGCAGCTGGGGACAGGCCGATACTTCACCCCTCCACTTT.

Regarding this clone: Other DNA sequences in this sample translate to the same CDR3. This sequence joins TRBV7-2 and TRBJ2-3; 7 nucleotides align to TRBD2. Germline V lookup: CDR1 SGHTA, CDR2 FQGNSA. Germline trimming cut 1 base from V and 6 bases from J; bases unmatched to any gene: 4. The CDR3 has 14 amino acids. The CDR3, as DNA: TGTGCCAGCAGCTTAGGGCCGGGGGGTGATACGCAGTATTTT. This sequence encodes CASSLGPGGDTQYF. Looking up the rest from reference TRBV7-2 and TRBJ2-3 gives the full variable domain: GAGVSQSPSNKVTEKGKDVELRCDPISGHTALYWYRQSLGQGLEFLIYFQGNSAPDKSGLPSDRFSAERTGGSVSTLTIQRTQQEDSAVYLCASSLGPGGDTQYFGPGTRLTVL.

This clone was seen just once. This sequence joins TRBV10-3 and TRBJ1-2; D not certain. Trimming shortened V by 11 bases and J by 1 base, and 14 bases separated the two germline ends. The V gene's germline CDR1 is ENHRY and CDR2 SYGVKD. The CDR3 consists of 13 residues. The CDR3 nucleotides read TGTGCCGCATTTAGCAGCCTTAACTATGGCTACACCTTC. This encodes CAAFSSLNYGYTF.

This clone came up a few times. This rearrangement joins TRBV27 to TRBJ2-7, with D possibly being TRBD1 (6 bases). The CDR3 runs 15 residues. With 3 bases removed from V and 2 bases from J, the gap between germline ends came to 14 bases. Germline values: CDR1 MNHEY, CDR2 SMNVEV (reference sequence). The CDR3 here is CASSFTLGQTYEQYF. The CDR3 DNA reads TGTGCCAGCAGTTTCACCCTCGGACAGACCTACGAGCAGTACTTC.

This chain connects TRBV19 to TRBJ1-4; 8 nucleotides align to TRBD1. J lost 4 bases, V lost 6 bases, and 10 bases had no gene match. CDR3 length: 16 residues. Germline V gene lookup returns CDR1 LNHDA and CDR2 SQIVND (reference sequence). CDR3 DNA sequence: TGTGCCAGTAGCGAGACAACAGGGGGACTTAATGAAAAACTGTTTTTT. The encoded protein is CASSETTGGLNEKLFF.

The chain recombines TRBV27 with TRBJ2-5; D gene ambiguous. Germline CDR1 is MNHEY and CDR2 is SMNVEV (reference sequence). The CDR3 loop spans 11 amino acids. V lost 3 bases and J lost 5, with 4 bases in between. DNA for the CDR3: TGTGCCAGCAGTTTCAGGGAGACCCAGTACTTC. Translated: CASSFRETQYF.

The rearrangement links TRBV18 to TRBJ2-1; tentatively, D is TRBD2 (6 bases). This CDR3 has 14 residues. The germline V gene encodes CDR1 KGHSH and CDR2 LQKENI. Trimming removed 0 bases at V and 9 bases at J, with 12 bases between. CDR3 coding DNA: TGTGCCAGCTCACCACCTGTGGAGGGCCCTGAGCAGTTCTTC. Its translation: CASSPPVEGPEQFF.